The next 7 T cell receptor beta chains were all read from a single sample in a study of prognosis after radiotherapy for stage I lung cancer. Two-round multiplex PCR, the amplification method, yielded TCR beta CDR3 from genomic DNA. For every TRBV and TRBJ gene, a specific primer was used in first-round PCR. TCRdb re-called the multiplex PCR reads with MiXCR, one entry per CDR3 protein. The table records about 16,000 distinct CDR3 sequences, more than 35% of them present only once. The sequencing used PBMCs, collected before or after stereotactic body radiation therapy (not recorded which). The receptors stem from a donor over 45 with non-small cell lung cancer.

In this sample, this clonotype turned up once. V usage is TRBV20-1 and J usage is TRBJ1-1; D is perhaps TRBD1 (5 bases). The V gene lost 5 bases and the J gene lost 4 bases, with 11 bases spanning the gap. Germline lookup yields CDR1 DFQATT and CDR2 SNEGSKA (reference sequence). The CDR3 contains 12 residues. CDR3 bases: TGCAGTGCTCCCGACAGTTCCACTGAAGCTTTCTTT. Protein: CSAPDSSTEAFF.

The rearrangement uses TRBV19 and TRBJ2-7, with 7 bases fitting TRBD1. The CDR3 totals 16 residues. V lost 6 bases to trimming and J lost 1 base; unmatched junction nucleotides: 12. CDR1 is LNHDA and CDR2 is SQIVND in the germline V gene (reference sequence). Here the CDR3 reads CASSPLGTVISYEQYF. CDR3 bases: TGTGCCAGTAGCCCCCTGGGGACAGTCATATCCTACGAGCAGTACTTC.

This clonotype was seen repeatedly, ten times or more. The CDR3 protein is CASSQEAENTDTQYF. CDR3 DNA sequence: TGTGCCAGCAGCCAAGAGGCCGAAAACACAGATACGCAGTATTTT. This rearrangement joins TRBV4-2 to TRBJ2-3; D gene ambiguous. V dropped 0 bases and J dropped 2 bases, with 9 bases sitting between them. Germline CDR1 reads LGHNA; CDR2 reads YNFKEQ. CDR3 size: 15 residues.

This clonotype was recorded only once. A single base is all that separates this from a far larger clone, so a read error is likely. This chain joins TRBV6-9 and TRBJ1-2; the D is unclear. The CDR3 covers 14 residues. Germline V gene lookup returns CDR1 MNHGY and CDR2 SVAAGI. Trimming removed 3 bases from V and 0 bases from J, with 8 bases in between. The CDR3 coding sequence is TGTGCCAGCAGTTACTTAGGGTCTAACTATGGCTACACCTTC. Protein product: CASSYLGSNYGYTF.

Comment on this clonotype: In this CDR3 the conserved last residue, phenylalanine or tryptophan, is missing, so a read error is likely. The rearrangement links TRBV20-1 to TRBJ2-7; possible D gene TRBD2, 5 bases. Per the germline V gene, CDR1 is DFQATT and CDR2 is SNEGSKA (reference sequence). V gave up 6 bases and J gave up 3 bases, with 15 bases separating them. This CDR3 contains 13 residues. The CDR3: CSAEGDSDYEQYS. As DNA, the CDR3 is TGCAGTGCAGAGGGCGACTCGGACTACGAGCAGTACTCC.

This clonotype has ten or more counts. The chain is built from TRBV20-1 and TRBJ1-2; the match to TRBD1 covers 9 bases. The V gene's germline CDR1 is DFQATT and CDR2 SNEGSKA (reference sequence). The CDR3 extends over 12 amino acids. With 6 bases clipped from V and 9 bases from J, the junction kept 8 bases outside the gene matches. CDR3 DNA: TGCAGTGCCATCACAGGGGGCTGGAGCTACACCTTC. Its protein is CSAITGGWSYTF.

This clonotype is medium-sized (0.01 to 0.1%) by share. V usage is TRBV6-5 and J usage is TRBJ2-7; 8 bases match TRBD2. V gave up 4 bases and J gave up 5 bases; unmatched junction bases: 7. The germline gives CDR1 MNHEY, CDR2 SVGAGI. This CDR3 region has 14 residues. CDR3 amino acids: CASSSRGGLNEQYF. CDR3 sequence (DNA): TGTGCCAGCAGTTCACGGGGGGGCCTTAACGAGCAGTACTTC.